The 24 T cell receptor beta chains presented below share a single source sample, sequenced in a study of identical twins. TCRdb re-called the 5' RACE reads with MiXCR, one entry per CDR3 protein. The data show roughly 690,000 distinct CDR3 sequences, approximately 21% seen once. The same data also went into a second study, on T cells expressing NK-cell markers.

The sequencing input was PBMCs. These receptors were obtained from a woman between 18 and 29 years old in good health.

This clonotype has only a few counts. The genes are TRBV5-5 and TRBJ2-7; no clear D. This CDR3 spans 13 amino acids. Trimming removed 0 bases from V and 6 bases from J, with 10 bases in between. Germline values: CDR1 SGHKS, CDR2 YYEKEE (reference sequence). The CDR3: CASSLVGKTEQYF. CDR3 sequence (DNA): TGTGCCAGCAGCTTGGTAGGGAAGACCGAGCAGTACTTC. Variable domain in full (rest from reference TRBV5-5 and TRBJ2-7): DAGVTQSPTHLIKTRGQQVTLRCSPISGHKSVSWYQQVLGQGPQFIFQYYEKEERGRGNFPDRFSARQFPNYSSELNVNALLLGDSALYLCASSLVGKTEQYFGPGTRLTVT.

This CDR3 is CASRSTGAHEQFF. For the CDR3, the DNA is TGTGCCAGCCGGAGTACGGGCGCCCATGAGCAGTTCTTC. This rearrangement joins TRBV5-5 to TRBJ2-1; D is unresolved. V was cut by 7 bases and J by 8 bases, with 16 bases left in between. Germline-derived CDR1 and CDR2 are SGHKS and YYEKEE (reference sequence). The CDR3 consists of 13 residues.

V gene TRBV20-1 combines with J gene TRBJ2-4; no reliable D call. Trimming took off 2 bases at V and 0 bases at J, with 5 bases between the two ends. The CDR3 is 13 residues long. In germline, CDR1 is DFQATT, CDR2 SNEGSKA (reference sequence). The CDR3 protein is CSARRLAKNIQYF. In DNA form, the CDR3 reads TGCAGTGCTAGACGGTTAGCCAAAAACATTCAGTACTTC.

In its sample, this clonotype was seen a few times. The genes are TRBV29-1 and TRBJ2-3; 10 nucleotides agree with TRBD2. V was clipped by 7 bases and J by 5 bases; unmatched bases: 9. The CDR3 sequence is 14 residues long. CDR1 is SQVTM, CDR2 ANQGSEA, per germline. The CDR3, as DNA: TGCAGCGCTGGTGGAGCTAGCGGGGGAGATACGCAGTATTTT. This sequence encodes CSAGGASGGDTQYF.

The chain uses TRBV11-3 and TRBJ2-1, with 7 bases that match TRBD2. This CDR3 is 13 amino acids long. The V and J ends lost 4 bases and 7 bases, in that order; junction bases with no gene match: 4. Germline V gene data show CDR1 as SGHNT and CDR2 as YENEEA. The CDR3 DNA reads as TGTGCCAGCAGCTCGACTAGCTGGAATGAGCAGTTCTTC. Translating gives CASSSTSWNEQFF.

This clonotype has a handful of counts. This chain connects TRBV10-3 to TRBJ1-4; D call uncertain. Trimming left V 10 bases short and J 7 bases short, with 7 bases between. The germline V gene encodes CDR1 ENHRY and CDR2 SYGVKD. The CDR3 contains 10 residues. Written as DNA, the CDR3 is TGTGCCACGCGGGGTGAAAAACTGTTTTTT. Protein: CATRGEKLFF.

The chain links TRBV18 to TRBJ2-5; D gene ambiguous. The V gene lost 1 base and the J gene lost 2 bases, with 8 bases spanning the gap. Germline CDR1 KGHSH, CDR2 LQKENI. This CDR3 spans 14 amino acids. CDR3 DNA: TGTGCCAGCTCACCACTTCAGAGGCAAGAGACCCAGTACTTC. Residues: CASSPLQRQETQYF.

This clonotype was detected a few times. The V and J genes are TRBV7-2 and TRBJ2-1, with unresolved D. The CDR3 loop spans 12 amino acids. The germline V gene encodes CDR1 SGHTA and CDR2 FQGNSA. V was shortened by 5 bases and J by 5 bases, with 7 bases between the two germline ends. As DNA, the CDR3 is TGTGCCAGCAGCCGACCTAACAATGAGCAGTTCTTC. It translates to CASSRPNNEQFF.

This sequence joins TRBV10-3 and TRBJ2-1; TRBD2 matches at 8 bases. Unmatched junction bases numbered 21, after V lost 10 bases and J lost 13 bases. The germline V gene encodes CDR1 ENHRY and CDR2 SYGVKD. CDR3 size: 15 residues. The CDR3 DNA reads TGTGCCACGGGGAGCGGGGGAGGTGATCAAATGGATCAGTTCTTC. Translating gives CATGSGGGDQMDQFF.

The V call is TRBV20-1, the J call TRBJ2-7; D gene unclear. V was clipped by 0 bases and J by 1 base, with 10 bases between them. The CDR3 consists of 14 residues. From germline, CDR1 is DFQATT and CDR2 SNEGSKA (reference sequence). CDR3 residues: CSARDQRASYEQYF. The CDR3 bases are TGCAGTGCTAGAGATCAAAGGGCTTCCTACGAGCAGTACTTC.

The rearrangement joins TRBV3-1 to TRBJ1-1; tentatively, D is TRBD1 (6 bases). V lost 2 bases and J lost 7, with 14 bases in between. The germline CDR1 and CDR2 sequences are LGHDT and YNNKEL (reference sequence). This CDR3 is 14 amino acids long. The CDR3 bases are TGTGCCAGCAGCCAATCTTGGCAACAGGGTGAAGCTTTCTTT. It encodes CASSQSWQQGEAFF.

This clonotype was recorded a few times. The chain is built from TRBV20-1 and TRBJ2-1, with 15 nucleotides matching TRBD2. The CDR3 has 18 amino acids. The ends lost 6 bases at V and 2 bases at J; junction bases unmatched: 11. Germline CDR1 reads DFQATT; CDR2 reads SNEGSKA (reference sequence). CDR3: CSATGLAGGLGPYNEQFF. The CDR3, as DNA: TGCAGTGCGACAGGACTAGCGGGGGGGCTTGGTCCCTACAATGAGCAGTTCTTC.

This chain uses TRBV12-3 or TRBV12-4 with TRBJ1-4; D is undetermined. V dropped 5 bases and J dropped 8 bases, with 9 bases sitting between them. The CDR3 has 12 amino acids. The CDR3 region has the DNA TGTGCCAGCAGTCCGACCGAGGAAAAACTGTTTTTT. Translated: CASSPTEEKLFF.

This clonotype was seen a single time. The CDR3 is CASSLVAENEQFF. The CDR3 DNA reads TGTGCCAGCAGCTTAGTAGCAGAAAATGAGCAGTTCTTC. The chain joins TRBV11-2 to TRBJ2-1, with D unresolved. The germline CDR1 and CDR2 sequences are SGHAT and FQNNGV. This CDR3 contains 13 residues. V shed 1 base and J shed 7 bases, with 8 bases lying between them. The full variable domain, its missing parts supplied by reference TRBV11-2 and TRBJ2-1, is EAGVAQSPRYKIIEKRQSVAFWCNPISGHATLYWYQQILGQGPKLLIQFQNNGVVDDSQLPKDRFSAERLKGVDSTLKIQPAKLEDSAVYLCASSLVAENEQFFGPGTRLTVL.

The rearrangement uses TRBV6-2 or TRBV6-3 and TRBJ2-7, with TRBD1 identical over 9 bases. CDR3 length equals 12 residues. The ends lost 10 bases at V and 3 bases at J; junction bases unmatched: 4. CDR1 and CDR2 (germline): MNHEY, SVGEGT. CDR3 DNA sequence: TGTGCCACCGAGACAGGGGGCTACGAGCAGTACTTC. Translation: CATETGGYEQYF.

Only a few counts were recorded for this clonotype. This chain links TRBV7-2 with TRBJ2-2; 7 bases fit TRBD1. The CDR3 runs to 15 residues. V lost 5 bases to trimming and J lost 4 bases; unmatched junction nucleotides: 7. Germline values: CDR1 SGHTA, CDR2 FQGNSA. As DNA, the CDR3 is TGTGCCAGCAGCCAACAGGGGACGGGCACCGGGGAGCTGTTTTTT. It encodes CASSQQGTGTGELFF. Looking up the rest from reference TRBV7-2 and TRBJ2-2 gives the full variable domain: GAGVSQSPSNKVTEKGKDVELRCDPISGHTALYWYRQSLGQGLEFLIYFQGNSAPDKSGLPSDRFSAERTGGSVSTLTIQRTQQEDSAVYLCASSQQGTGTGELFFGEGSRLTVL.

This sequence joins TRBV7-2 and TRBJ2-1; possible D gene TRBD2, 5 bases. From germline, CDR1 is SGHTA and CDR2 FQGNSA. With 1 base removed from V and 5 bases from J, the gap between germline ends came to 6 bases. The CDR3 runs 13 residues. CDR3: CASSLGEHNEQFF. In nucleotides, the CDR3 is TGTGCCAGCAGCTTAGGGGAGCACAATGAGCAGTTCTTC. Full variable domain (outside the CDR3, taken from reference TRBV7-2 and TRBJ2-1): GAGVSQSPSNKVTEKGKDVELRCDPISGHTALYWYRQSLGQGLEFLIYFQGNSAPDKSGLPSDRFSAERTGGSVSTLTIQRTQQEDSAVYLCASSLGEHNEQFFGPGTRLTVL.

This sequence joins TRBV29-1 and TRBJ2-6, with TRBD1 as a possible D gene (5 bases). The CDR3 is made up of 13 amino acids. Trimming shortened V by 5 bases and J by 4 bases, and 9 bases separated the two germline ends. From germline, CDR1 is SQVTM and CDR2 ANQGSEA. This CDR3 reads CSVYRWGANVLTF. In DNA, the CDR3 is TGCAGCGTTTACAGGTGGGGGGCCAACGTCCTGACTTTC.

The sample holds a few counts of this clonotype. The chain links TRBV20-1 to TRBJ2-7; D unresolved. The V end was cut by 2 bases, the J end by 4 bases, with 6 bases between. The CDR3 length is 11 residues. The germline V gene encodes CDR1 DFQATT and CDR2 SNEGSKA (reference sequence). The CDR3 loop is CSARWLYEQYF. CDR3 sequence (DNA): TGCAGTGCTAGATGGCTGTACGAGCAGTACTTC.

This clonotype has more than one count but fewer than ten. The rearrangement joins TRBV24-1 to TRBJ2-2; TRBD1 matches at 11 bases. The CDR3 spans 17 residues. Unmatched junction bases numbered 9, after V lost 9 bases and J lost 1 base. The germline CDR1 and CDR2 sequences are KGHDR and SFDVKD. CDR3 residues: CATGSDRGLRNTGELFF. Here the CDR3 DNA reads TGTGCCACCGGTTCGGACAGGGGGCTCCGGAACACCGGGGAGCTGTTTTTT.

With regard to this clonotype: It may be a read error: a sequence one base away is much more abundant. The rearrangement links TRBV20-1 to TRBJ2-3; 9 bases align to TRBD2. This CDR3 region has 14 residues. With 2 bases clipped from V and 2 bases from J, the junction kept 2 bases outside the gene matches. The germline gives CDR1 DFQATT, CDR2 SNEGSKA (reference sequence). The DNA for the CDR3 is TGCAGTGCTAGACTAGCGGGGACCACAGATACGCAGTATTTT. This translates into CSARLAGTTDTQYF.

The chain recombines TRBV19 with TRBJ1-5; TRBD1 might be the D (5 bases). Per germline, CDR1 LNHDA and CDR2 SQIVND (reference sequence). Trimming took 5 bases from V and 10 from J, leaving 18 bases between them. CDR3 length equals 14 residues. The CDR3 sequence is CASSDRDRGFPQHF. CDR3 DNA: TGTGCCAGTAGTGACCGGGACCGCGGTTTTCCCCAGCATTTT.

This clonotype was counted many times. The rearrangement joins TRBV5-1 to TRBJ2-1; D not certain. The germline gives CDR1 SGHRS, CDR2 YFSETQ. V was cut by 5 bases and J by 4 bases, with 4 bases left in between. CDR3 size: 11 residues. CDR3 protein: CASRDYNEQFF. DNA for the CDR3: TGCGCCAGCAGGGATTACAATGAGCAGTTCTTC.

This clonotype appeared once. The rearrangement joins TRBV7-9 to TRBJ2-1; either TRBD1 or TRBD2 may supply D (5 bases each). From germline, CDR1 is SEHNR and CDR2 FQNEAQ (reference sequence). The length of the CDR3 is 14 residues. Trimming stripped 6 bases from V and 6 bases from J, with 15 bases between. CDR3 sequence reads: CASRTGPNINEQFF. CDR3 DNA: TGTGCCAGCAGAACGGGACCGAACATCAATGAGCAGTTCTTC.